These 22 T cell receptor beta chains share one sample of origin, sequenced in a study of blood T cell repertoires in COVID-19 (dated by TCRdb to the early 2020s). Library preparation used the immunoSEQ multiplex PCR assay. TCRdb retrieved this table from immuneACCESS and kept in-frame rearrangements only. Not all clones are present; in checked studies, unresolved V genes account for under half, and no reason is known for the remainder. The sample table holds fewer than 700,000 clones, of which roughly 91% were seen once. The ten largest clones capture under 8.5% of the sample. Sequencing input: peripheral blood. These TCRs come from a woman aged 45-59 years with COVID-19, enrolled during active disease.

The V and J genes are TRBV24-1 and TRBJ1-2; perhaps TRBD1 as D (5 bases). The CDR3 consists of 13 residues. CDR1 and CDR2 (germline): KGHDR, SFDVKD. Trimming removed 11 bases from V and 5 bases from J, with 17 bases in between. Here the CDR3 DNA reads TGTGCCAGCCGGGACCGCGGGGTTTATGGCTACACCTTC. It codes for CASRDRGVYGYTF.

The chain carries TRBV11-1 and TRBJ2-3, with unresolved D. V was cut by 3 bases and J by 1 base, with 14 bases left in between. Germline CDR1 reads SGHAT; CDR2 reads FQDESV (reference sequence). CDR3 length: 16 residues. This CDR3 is CASSFMGRMGTDTQYF. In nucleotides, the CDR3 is TGTGCCAGCAGCTTCATGGGCCGAATGGGCACAGATACGCAGTATTTT.

CDR3: CASSDHGAEAFF. The DNA of the CDR3 is TGCGCCAGCAGCGACCACGGAGCTGAAGCTTTCTTT. This chain uses TRBV10-1 with TRBJ1-1; D call uncertain. This CDR3 is built from 12 residues. Trimming left V 6 bases short and J 6 bases short, with 11 bases between. The germline CDR1 and CDR2 sequences are WNHNN and SYGVQD (reference sequence).

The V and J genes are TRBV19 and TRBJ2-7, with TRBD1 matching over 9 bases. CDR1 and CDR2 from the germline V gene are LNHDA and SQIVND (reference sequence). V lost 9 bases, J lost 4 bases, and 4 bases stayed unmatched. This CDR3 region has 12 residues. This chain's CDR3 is CASATGGYEQYF. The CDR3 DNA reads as TGTGCCAGCGCGACAGGGGGATACGAGCAGTACTTC.

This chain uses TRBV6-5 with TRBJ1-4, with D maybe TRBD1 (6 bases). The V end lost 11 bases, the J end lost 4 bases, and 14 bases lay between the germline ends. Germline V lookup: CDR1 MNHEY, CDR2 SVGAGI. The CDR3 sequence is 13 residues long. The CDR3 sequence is CASRGQFNEKLFF. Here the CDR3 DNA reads TGTGCCTCCCGGGGACAATTTAATGAAAAACTGTTTTTT.

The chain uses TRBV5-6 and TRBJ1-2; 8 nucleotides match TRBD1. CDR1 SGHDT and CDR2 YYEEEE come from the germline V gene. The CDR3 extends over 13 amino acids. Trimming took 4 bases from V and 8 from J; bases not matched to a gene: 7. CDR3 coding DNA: TGTGCCAGCAGCCCAGGGGGCCTTAGCGGCTACACCTTC. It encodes CASSPGGLSGYTF.

The CDR3 sequence: CASSPTGPQGSPLHF. The CDR3 DNA is TGTGCCAGCAGTCCCACAGGGCCCCAGGGGTCACCCCTCCACTTT. The rearrangement links TRBV6-6 to TRBJ1-6, with a tentative D call TRBD1 (6 bases). V was pared by 5 bases and J by 10 bases, with 18 bases between. CDR3 length: 15 residues. Per the germline V gene, CDR1 is MNHNY and CDR2 is SVGAGI (reference sequence).

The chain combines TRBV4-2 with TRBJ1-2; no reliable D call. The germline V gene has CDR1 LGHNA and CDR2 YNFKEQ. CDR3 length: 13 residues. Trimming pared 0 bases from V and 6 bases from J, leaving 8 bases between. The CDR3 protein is CASSQEGRDGYTF. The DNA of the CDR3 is TGTGCCAGCAGCCAAGAGGGGAGGGATGGCTACACCTTC.

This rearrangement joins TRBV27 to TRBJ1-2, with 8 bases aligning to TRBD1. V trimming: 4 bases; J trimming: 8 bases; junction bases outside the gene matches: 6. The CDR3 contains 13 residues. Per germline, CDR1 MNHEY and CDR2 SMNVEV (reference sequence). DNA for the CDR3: TGTGCCAGCAGTTACAGGGGGGAAGGGGGCTACACCTTC. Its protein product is CASSYRGEGGYTF.

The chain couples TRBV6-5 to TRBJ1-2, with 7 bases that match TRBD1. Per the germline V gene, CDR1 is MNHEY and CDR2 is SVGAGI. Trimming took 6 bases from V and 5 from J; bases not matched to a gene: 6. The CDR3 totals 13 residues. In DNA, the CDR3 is TGTGCCAGCAGAGACGGGACAGATTATGGCTACACCTTC. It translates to CASRDGTDYGYTF.

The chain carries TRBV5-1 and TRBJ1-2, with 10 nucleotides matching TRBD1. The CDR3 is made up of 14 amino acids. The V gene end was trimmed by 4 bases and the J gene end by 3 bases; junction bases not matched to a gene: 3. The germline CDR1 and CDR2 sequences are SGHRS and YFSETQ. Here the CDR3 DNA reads TGCGCCAGCAGCGCGGGACAGGGGTACTATGGCTACACCTTC. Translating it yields CASSAGQGYYGYTF.

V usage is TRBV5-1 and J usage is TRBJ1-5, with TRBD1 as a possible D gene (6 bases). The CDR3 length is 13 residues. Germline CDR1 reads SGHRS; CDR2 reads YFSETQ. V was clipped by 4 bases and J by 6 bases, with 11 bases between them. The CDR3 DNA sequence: TGCGCCAGCAGCCCTACAGGGAGTCAGCCCCAGCATTTT. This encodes CASSPTGSQPQHF. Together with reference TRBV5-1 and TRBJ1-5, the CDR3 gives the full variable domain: KAGVTQTPRYLIKTRGQQVTLSCSPISGHRSVSWYQQTPGQGLQFLFEYFSETQRNKGNFPGRFSGRQFSNSRSEMNVSTLELGDSALYLCASSPTGSQPQHFGDGTRLSIL.

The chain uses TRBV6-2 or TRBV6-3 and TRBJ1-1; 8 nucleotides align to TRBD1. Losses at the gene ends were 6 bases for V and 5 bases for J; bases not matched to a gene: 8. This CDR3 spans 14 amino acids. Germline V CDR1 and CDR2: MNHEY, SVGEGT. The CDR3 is CASSADRGGTEAFF. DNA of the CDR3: TGTGCCAGCAGCGCTGACAGGGGAGGGACTGAAGCTTTCTTT.

CDR3 sequence reads: CASREGDEKLFF. The CDR3, as DNA: TGTGCCAGTAGGGAAGGAGATGAAAAACTGTTTTTT. The V and J genes are TRBV19 and TRBJ1-4; D is undetermined. Trimming pared 6 bases from V and 6 bases from J, leaving 8 bases between. There are 12 residues in the CDR3. CDR1 and CDR2 from the germline V gene are LNHDA and SQIVND (reference sequence).

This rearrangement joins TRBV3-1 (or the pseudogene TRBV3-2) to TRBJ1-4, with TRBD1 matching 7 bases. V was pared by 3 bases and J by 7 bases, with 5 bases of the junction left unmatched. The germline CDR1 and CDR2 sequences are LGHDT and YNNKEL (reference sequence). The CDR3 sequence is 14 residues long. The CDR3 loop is CASSQAGQSEKLFF. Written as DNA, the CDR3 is TGTGCCAGCAGCCAGGCGGGACAGAGTGAAAAACTGTTTTTT.

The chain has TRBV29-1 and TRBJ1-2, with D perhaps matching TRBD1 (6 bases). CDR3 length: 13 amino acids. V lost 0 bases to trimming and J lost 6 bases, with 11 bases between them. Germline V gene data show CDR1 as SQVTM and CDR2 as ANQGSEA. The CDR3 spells CSVEEGATDGYTF. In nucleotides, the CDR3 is TGCAGCGTTGAAGAGGGGGCTACCGATGGCTACACCTTC.

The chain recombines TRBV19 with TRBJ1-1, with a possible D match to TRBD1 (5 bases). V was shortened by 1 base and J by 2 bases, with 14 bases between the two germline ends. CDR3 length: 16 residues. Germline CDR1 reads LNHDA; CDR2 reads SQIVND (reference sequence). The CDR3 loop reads CASSIGQGVRNTEAFF. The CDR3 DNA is TGTGCCAGTAGTATAGGGCAGGGCGTAAGAAACACTGAAGCTTTCTTT.

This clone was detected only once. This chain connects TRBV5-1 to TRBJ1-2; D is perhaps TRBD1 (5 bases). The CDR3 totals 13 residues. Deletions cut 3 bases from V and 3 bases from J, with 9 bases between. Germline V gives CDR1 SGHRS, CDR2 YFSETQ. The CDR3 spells CASSSGGDYGYTF. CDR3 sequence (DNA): TGCGCCAGCAGCTCCGGGGGGGACTATGGCTACACCTTC.

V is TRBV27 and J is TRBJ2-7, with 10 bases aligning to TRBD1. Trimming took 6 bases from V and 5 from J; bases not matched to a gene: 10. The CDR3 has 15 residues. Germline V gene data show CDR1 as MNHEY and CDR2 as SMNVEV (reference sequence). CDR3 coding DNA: TGTGCCAGCAGCCCGCCCCGGGACAGGGGAGACGAGCAGTACTTC. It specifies CASSPPRDRGDEQYF.

CDR3 sequence (DNA): TGTGCCAGCAGCCAACAGACAGGGAATGACTATGGCTACACCTTC. It encodes CASSQQTGNDYGYTF. The chain carries TRBV16 and TRBJ1-2; 7 bases map to TRBD1. CDR3 length: 15 residues. The V gene's germline CDR1 is KGHSY and CDR2 FQNENV. After removal of 2 bases from V and 3 bases from J, the junction contained 6 bases not matched to a gene.

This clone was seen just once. CDR3 in amino acids: CASSLGGVTYTGELFF. CDR3 nucleotide sequence: TGTGCCAGCAGTTTGGGGGGGGTTACGTACACCGGGGAGCTGTTTTTT. The chain has TRBV28 and TRBJ2-2; 7 bases are a match to TRBD2. Trimming took 3 bases from V and 3 from J; bases not matched to a gene: 7. In germline, CDR1 is MDHEN, CDR2 SYDVKM. CDR3 size: 16 residues.

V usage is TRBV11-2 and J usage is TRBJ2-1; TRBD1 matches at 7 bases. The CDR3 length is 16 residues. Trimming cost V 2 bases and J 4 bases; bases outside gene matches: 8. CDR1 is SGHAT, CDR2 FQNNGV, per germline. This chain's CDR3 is CASSLRTGSLYNEQFF. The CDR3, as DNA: TGTGCCAGCAGCTTACGGACAGGAAGTCTTTACAATGAGCAGTTCTTC.